Included here is one TCR beta chain sequence, with context. Antigen: not known. The entry originates in a study of T-cell memory formation after mild COVID-19. General study results and limits: In pre-infection memory, a portion of responding clones appeared, which suggested that cross-reactive memory joined.

TCRalpha and TCRbeta libraries used 5'RACE with constant-segment primers and UMIs. TCRdb used MiXCR to reprocess the 5' RACE reads, holding one entry per CDR3 protein. Among some 450,000 distinct CDR3 sequences listed, 20% were seen once. The CDR3 runs to 17 residues. V lost 1 base to trimming and J lost 0 bases, with 13 bases between them. From germline, CDR1 is SGHTA and CDR2 FQGTGA. What was sequenced was PBMCs or a T cell subset sorted from them (not recorded which). The source of this sequence is an adult woman who had mild COVID-19 (a few samples of this study predate the infection). Cell type and time point are not known. The chain couples TRBV7-3 to TRBJ2-1, with D possibly being TRBD2 (6 bases). The CDR3 protein is CASSLRGGTSSYNEQFF. In DNA form, the CDR3 reads TGTGCCAGCAGCTTAAGGGGCGGGACGAGCTCCTACAATGAGCAGTTCTTC.